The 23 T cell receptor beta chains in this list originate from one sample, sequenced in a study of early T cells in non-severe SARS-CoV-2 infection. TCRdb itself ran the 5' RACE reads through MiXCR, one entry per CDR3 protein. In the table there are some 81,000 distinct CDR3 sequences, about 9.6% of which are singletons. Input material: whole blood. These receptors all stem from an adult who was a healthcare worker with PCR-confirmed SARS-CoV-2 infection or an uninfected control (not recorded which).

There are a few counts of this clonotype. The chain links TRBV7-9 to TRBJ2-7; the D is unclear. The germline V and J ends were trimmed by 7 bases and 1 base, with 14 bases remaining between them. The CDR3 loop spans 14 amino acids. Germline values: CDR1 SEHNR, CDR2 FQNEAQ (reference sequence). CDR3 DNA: TGTGCCAGCACCCCCGTTGGGCTTTCCTACGAGCAGTACTTC. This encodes CASTPVGLSYEQYF.

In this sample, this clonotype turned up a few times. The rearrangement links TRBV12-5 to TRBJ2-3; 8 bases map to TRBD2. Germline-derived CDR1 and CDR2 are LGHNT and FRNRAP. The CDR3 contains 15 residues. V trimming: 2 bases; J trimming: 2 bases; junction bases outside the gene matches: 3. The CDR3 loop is CASGLSGSDTDTQYF. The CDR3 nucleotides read TGTGCTAGTGGTTTGAGCGGGAGCGACACAGATACGCAGTATTTT.

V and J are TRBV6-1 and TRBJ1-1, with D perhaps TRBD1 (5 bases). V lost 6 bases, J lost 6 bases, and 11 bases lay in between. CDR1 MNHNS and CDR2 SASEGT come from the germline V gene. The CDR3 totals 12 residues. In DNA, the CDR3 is TGTGCCAGCAGCGTGGGGGGGGCTGAAGCTTTCTTT. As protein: CASSVGGAEAFF.

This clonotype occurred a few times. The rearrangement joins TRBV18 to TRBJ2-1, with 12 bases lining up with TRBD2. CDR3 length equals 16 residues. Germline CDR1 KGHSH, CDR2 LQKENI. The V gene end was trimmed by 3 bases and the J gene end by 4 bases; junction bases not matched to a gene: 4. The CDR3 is CASSPILAGGYNEQFF. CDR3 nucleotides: TGTGCCAGCTCACCCATTCTAGCGGGAGGGTACAATGAGCAGTTCTTC.

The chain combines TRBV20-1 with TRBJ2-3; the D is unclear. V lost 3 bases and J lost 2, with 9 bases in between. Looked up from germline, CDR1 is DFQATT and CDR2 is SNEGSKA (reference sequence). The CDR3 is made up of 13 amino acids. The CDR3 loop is CSASSSITDTQYF. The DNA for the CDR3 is TGCAGTGCTAGCTCCTCTATCACAGATACGCAGTATTTT.

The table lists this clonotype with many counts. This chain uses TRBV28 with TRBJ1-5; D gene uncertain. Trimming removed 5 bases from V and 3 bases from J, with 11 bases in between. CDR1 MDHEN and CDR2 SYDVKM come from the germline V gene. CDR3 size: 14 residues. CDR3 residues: CASSPVADNQPQHF. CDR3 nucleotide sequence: TGTGCCAGCAGTCCCGTGGCAGACAATCAGCCCCAGCATTTT.

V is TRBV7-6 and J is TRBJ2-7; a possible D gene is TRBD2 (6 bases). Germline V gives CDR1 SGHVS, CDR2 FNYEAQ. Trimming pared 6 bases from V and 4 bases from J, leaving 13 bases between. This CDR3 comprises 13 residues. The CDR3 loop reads CASSHSGGYEQYF. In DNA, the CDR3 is TGTGCCAGCAGTCACTCCGGGGGATACGAGCAGTACTTC.

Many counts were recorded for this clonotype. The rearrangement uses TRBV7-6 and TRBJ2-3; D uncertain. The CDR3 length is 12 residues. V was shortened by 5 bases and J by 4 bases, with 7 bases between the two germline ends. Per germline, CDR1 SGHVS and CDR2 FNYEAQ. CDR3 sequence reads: CASSPLADTQYF. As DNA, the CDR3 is TGTGCCAGCAGCCCCCTAGCAGATACGCAGTATTTT.

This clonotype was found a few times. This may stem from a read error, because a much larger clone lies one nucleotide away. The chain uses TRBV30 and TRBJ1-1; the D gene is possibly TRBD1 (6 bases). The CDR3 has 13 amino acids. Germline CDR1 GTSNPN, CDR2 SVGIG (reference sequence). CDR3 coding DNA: TGTGCCTGGAAACAGGGTTATAACACTGAAGTTTTCTTT. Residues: CAWKQGYNTEVFF. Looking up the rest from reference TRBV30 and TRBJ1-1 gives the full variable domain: SQTIHQWPATLVQPVGSPLSLECTVEGTSNPNLYWYRQAAGRGLQLLFYSVGIGQISSEVPQNLSASRPQDRQFILSSKKLLLSDSGFYLCAWKQGYNTEVFFGQGTRLTVV.

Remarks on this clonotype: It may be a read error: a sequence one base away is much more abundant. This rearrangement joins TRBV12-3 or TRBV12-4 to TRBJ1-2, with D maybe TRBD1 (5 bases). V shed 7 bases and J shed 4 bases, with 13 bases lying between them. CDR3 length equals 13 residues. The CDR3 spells CASTTQASYGYTF. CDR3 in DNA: TGTGCCAGCACTACACAGGCCTCCTATGGCTACACCTTC.

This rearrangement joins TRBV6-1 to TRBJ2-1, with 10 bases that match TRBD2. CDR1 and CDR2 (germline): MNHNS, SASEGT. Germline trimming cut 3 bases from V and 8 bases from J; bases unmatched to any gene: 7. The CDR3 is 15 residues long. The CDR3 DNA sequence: TGTGCCAGCAGTGATACCGGGACTAGCGTCTATGAGCAGTTCTTC. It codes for CASSDTGTSVYEQFF.

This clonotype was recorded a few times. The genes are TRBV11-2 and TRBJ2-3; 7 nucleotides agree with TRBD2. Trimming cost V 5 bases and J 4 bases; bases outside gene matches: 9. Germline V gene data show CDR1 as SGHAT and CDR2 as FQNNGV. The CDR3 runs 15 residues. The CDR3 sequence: CASSHGLVLPDTQYF. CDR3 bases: TGTGCCAGCAGCCATGGACTAGTTCTCCCAGATACGCAGTATTTT.

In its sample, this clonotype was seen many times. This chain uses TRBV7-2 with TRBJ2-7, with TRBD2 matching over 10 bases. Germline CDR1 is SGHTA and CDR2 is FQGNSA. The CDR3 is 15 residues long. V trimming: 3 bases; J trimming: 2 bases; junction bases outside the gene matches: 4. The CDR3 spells CASSFTSGAPYEQYF. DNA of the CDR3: TGTGCCAGCAGCTTCACTAGCGGGGCCCCCTACGAGCAGTACTTC.

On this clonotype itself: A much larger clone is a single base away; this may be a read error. In nucleotides, the CDR3 is TGTGCCAGCAGCTTATCATCAGGGAATGAAAAACAGTTTTTT. Its protein is CASSLSSGNEKQFF. The gene calls are TRBV7-9 and TRBJ1-4; possibly TRBD1 for D (5 bases). The CDR3 sequence is 14 residues long. The germline V gene encodes CDR1 SEHNR and CDR2 FQNEAQ (reference sequence).

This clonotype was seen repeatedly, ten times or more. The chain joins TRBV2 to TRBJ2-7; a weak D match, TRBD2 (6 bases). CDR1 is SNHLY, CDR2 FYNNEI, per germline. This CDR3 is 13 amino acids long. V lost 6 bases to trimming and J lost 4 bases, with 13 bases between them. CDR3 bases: TGTGCCAGCAGCCCCAGGGAGGAGTACGAGCAGTACTTC. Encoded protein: CASSPREEYEQYF. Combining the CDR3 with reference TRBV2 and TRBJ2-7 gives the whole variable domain EPEVTQTPSHQVTQMGQEVILRCVPISNHLYFYWYRQILGQKVEFLVSFYNNEISEKSEIFDDQFSVERPDGSNFTLKIRSTKLEDSAMYFCASSPREEYEQYFGPGTRLTVT.

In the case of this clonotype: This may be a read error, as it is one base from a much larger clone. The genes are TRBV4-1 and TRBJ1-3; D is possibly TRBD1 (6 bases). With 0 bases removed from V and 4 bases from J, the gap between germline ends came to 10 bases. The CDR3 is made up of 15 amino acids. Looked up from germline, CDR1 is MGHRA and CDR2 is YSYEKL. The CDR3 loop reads CASSQEGAAGNTIYF. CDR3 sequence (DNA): TGCGCCAGCAGCCAAGAGGGGGCTGCGGGAAACACCATATATTTT.

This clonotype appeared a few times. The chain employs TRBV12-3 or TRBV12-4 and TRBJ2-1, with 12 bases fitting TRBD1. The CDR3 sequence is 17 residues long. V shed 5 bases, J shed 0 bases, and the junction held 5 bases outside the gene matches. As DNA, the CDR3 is TGTGCCAGCAGTCCGGGACAGGGGGCTAGCTCCTACAATGAGCAGTTCTTC. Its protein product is CASSPGQGASSYNEQFF.

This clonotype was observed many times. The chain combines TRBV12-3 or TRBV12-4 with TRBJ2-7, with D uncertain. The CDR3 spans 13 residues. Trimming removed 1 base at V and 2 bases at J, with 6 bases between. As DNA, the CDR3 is TGTGCCAGCAGTTTAGGTGATACCTACGAGCAGTACTTC. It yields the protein CASSLGDTYEQYF.

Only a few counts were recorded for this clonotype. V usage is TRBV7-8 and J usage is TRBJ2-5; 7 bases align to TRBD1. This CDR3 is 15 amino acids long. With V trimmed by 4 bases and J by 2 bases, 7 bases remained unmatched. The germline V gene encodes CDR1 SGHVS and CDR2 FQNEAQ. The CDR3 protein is CASSSATGNQETQYF. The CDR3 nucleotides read TGTGCCAGCAGCTCCGCGACAGGGAATCAAGAGACCCAGTACTTC.

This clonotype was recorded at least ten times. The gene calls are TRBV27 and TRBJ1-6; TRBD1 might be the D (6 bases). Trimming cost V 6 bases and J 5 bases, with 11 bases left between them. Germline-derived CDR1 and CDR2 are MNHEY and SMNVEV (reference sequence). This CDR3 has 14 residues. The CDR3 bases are TGTGCCAGCAGGGGACACATTCATAATTCACCCCTCCACTTT. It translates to CASRGHIHNSPLHF.

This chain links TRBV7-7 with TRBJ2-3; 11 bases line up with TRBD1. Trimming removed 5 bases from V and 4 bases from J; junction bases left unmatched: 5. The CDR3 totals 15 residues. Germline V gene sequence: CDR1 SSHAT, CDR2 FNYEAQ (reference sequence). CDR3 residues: CASSPPGQGADTQYF. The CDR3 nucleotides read TGTGCCAGCAGCCCACCGGGACAGGGGGCAGATACGCAGTATTTT.

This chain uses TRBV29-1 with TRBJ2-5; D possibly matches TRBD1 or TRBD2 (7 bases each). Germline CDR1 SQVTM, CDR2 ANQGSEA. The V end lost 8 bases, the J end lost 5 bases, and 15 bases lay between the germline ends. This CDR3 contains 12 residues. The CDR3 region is CSLNRGGETQYF. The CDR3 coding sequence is TGCAGCCTCAACAGGGGAGGGGAGACCCAGTACTTC.

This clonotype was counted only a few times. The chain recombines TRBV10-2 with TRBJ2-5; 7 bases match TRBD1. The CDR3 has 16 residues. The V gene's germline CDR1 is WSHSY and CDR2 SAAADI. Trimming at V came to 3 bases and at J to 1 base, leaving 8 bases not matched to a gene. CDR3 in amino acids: CASSDYRTGLQETQYF. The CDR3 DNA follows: TGCGCCAGCAGTGATTACCGGACAGGCCTCCAAGAGACCCAGTACTTC.